Listed below are T cell receptor beta chains from one sample, sequenced in a study of lung T cells in sarcoidosis with Löfgren's syndrome. In TCRdb, the reads were re-called with MiXCR into one record per CDR3 protein. The sample records approximately 20,000 distinct CDR3 sequences, around 23% being singletons. Sequenced input: CD4+ T cells from bronchoalveolar lavage. These receptors were obtained from a human donor with sarcoidosis (Löfgren's syndrome or another form), or a control subject (not recorded which). CDR3s include the opening cysteine and the closing phenylalanine or tryptophan. Fields, in order: J gene, clone size, D gene, CDR3 length, V gene, CDR3 DNA, CDR3 protein. The D gene is left open where the match is weak. Rows may omit the clone size; those that give it use once, few, many or a size class.

>TRBJ2-3|-|-|14|TRBV6-2/TRBV6-3
TGTGCCAGCAGCAGGGGAACCTACACAGGTACGCGGTATTTT
CASSRGTYTGTRYF
>TRBJ1-1|-|-|15|TRBV12-5
TGTGCTAGTGGTTTGTCCACAGGCGGGGACACTGAAGCTTTCTTT
CASGLSTGGDTEAFF
>TRBJ2-1|many|TRBD2|14|TRBV7-2
TGTGCCAGCAGCCCAGGACTAGTCTACAATGAGCAGTTCTTC
CASSPGLVYNEQFF
>TRBJ2-1|few|TRBD1|17|TRBV28
TGTGCCAGCAGGGGTCGAGTGTGGGACAGGGACGACAATGAGCAGTTCTTC
CASRGRVWDRDDNEQFF
>TRBJ1-1|medium-sized|TRBD1|14|TRBV6-1
TGTGCCAGCAGTGAGACAGGGGGGCTAACTGAAGCTTTCTTT
CASSETGGLTEAFF
>TRBJ2-7|few|-|17|TRBV2
TGTGCCAGCAGTGAAGCGATTGGGGGGGCTAACTCCTACGAGCAGTACTTC
CASSEAIGGANSYEQYF
>TRBJ1-1|-|-|13|TRBV18
TGTGCCAGCGCTCGGGGGGCCGACACTGAAGCTTTCTTT
CASARGADTEAFF
>TRBJ1-5|-|-|15|TRBV7-9
TGTGCCAGCAGTTCTGACACGGGGTTCAATCAGCCCCAGCATTTT
CASSSDTGFNQPQHF
>TRBJ1-4|many|-|11|TRBV20-1
TGCAGTGCTAGAGTTAGTGAAAAACTGTTTTTT
CSARVSEKLFF
>TRBJ2-3|many|TRBD2|15|TRBV20-1
TGCAGTGCTGCTGTCGGGACTAGGTTTCCAGATACGCAGTATTTT
CSAAVGTRFPDTQYF
>TRBJ1-2|few|-|13|TRBV12-3/TRBV12-4
TGTGCCAGCAGTTTCAGGATCAGCTATGGCTACACCTTC
CASSFRISYGYTF
>TRBJ2-3|many|TRBD2|16|TRBV4-1
TGCGCCAGCAGCCGCTCGGGACTAGCTATCACAGATACGCAGTATTTT
CASSRSGLAITDTQYF
>TRBJ1-1|few|TRBD1|15|TRBV10-3
TGTGCCATCAGAGGACAGGGTGGGGGGTACACTGAAGCTTTCTTT
CAIRGQGGGYTEAFF
>TRBJ1-1|many|TRBD1|12|TRBV6-1
TGTGCCAGCAGTTTCAGGGGGTCTGAAGCTTTCTTT
CASSFRGSEAFF
>TRBJ2-1|-|TRBD2|17|TRBV14
TGTGCCAGCAGCCGCAAACGTTCTAGCGGGAGTTCCAATGAGCAGTTCTTC
CASSRKRSSGSSNEQFF
>TRBJ2-3|medium-sized|TRBD2|15|TRBV20-1
TGCAGTGCTAGAGATGCGCGGGAGGGCACAGATACGCAGTATTTT
CSARDAREGTDTQYF
>TRBJ1-5|few|-|13|TRBV19
TGTGCCAGTAGTATTAGAGACCCCCATCCCCAGCATTTT
CASSIRDPHPQHF
>TRBJ2-1|many|-|15|TRBV18
TGTGCCAGCTCAGTCATTCCGGACTCAGATAGTGAGCAGTTCTTC
CASSVIPDSDSEQFF